This is a list of T cell receptor beta chains from one sample in a study of esophageal squamous cell carcinoma under preoperative chemotherapy. One entry per CDR3 protein, called by TCRdb with MiXCR from the PCR reads. The data hold around 11,000 distinct CDR3 sequences, with around 63% observed a single time. Sampling was conducted from a patient given preoperative chemotherapy. These receptors all stem from a human donor with esophageal squamous cell carcinoma. The donor label of this sample is uncertain. Each CDR3 is given with its conserved first and last residue. A D gene is named only where the DNA matches it firmly. Not every row has a clone size; where given, it reads once, few, many or a size class.

CDR3aa | CDR3nt | j_gene | abundance | v_gene | d_gene | len
CASSDSGESSYNEQFF | TGTGCCAGCAGTGACTCGGGAGAGAGCTCCTACAATGAGCAGTTCTTC | TRBJ2-1 | medium-sized | TRBV6-4 | . | 16
CASSYRYRAGAALSTDTQYF | TGTGCCAGCAGTTACCGTTATAGGGCAGGGGCAGCCCTAAGCACAGATACGCAGTATTTT | TRBJ2-3 | . | TRBV6-5 | . | 20
CASRFRLSGSDGDTQYF | TGTGCCAGCAGATTTCGTCTGAGCGGGAGCGACGGAGATACGCAGTATTTT | TRBJ2-3 | large | TRBV6-1 | TRBD2 | 17
CASSIQLQQFF | TGTGCCAGCAGTATACAGCTACAGCAGTTCTTC | TRBJ2-1 | . | TRBV6-5 | . | 11
CAGRGALSTETQYF | TGTGCGGGCAGAGGGGCTCTAAGCACAGAGACGCAGTATTTC | TRBJ2-3 | . | TRBV6-1 | . | 14
CASSRNGDSYNEQFF | TGTGCCAGCAGTCGAAATGGGGACAGCTACAATGAGCAGTTCTTC | TRBJ2-1 | . | TRBV6-1 | TRBD1 | 15
CASVGTGELFF | TGTGCCAGCGTAGGCACCGGGGAGCTGTTTTTT | TRBJ2-2 | . | TRBV6-1 | . | 11
CASSESSQLEFFTDTQYF | TGTGCCAGCAGTGAAAGTAGCCAACTAGAGTTTTTCACAGATACGCAGTATTTT | TRBJ2-3 | many | TRBV6-1 | . | 18
CAISRGLENIQYF | TGTGCCATCTCCCGCGGGTTGGAAAACATTCAGTACTTC | TRBJ2-4 | medium-sized | TRBV10-3 | . | 13
CASSWSGLSEQYF | TGTGCCAGCAGTTGGAGCGGTTTGAGCGAGCAGTACTTC | TRBJ2-7 | many | TRBV27 | . | 13
CASSEFGGSDPDTQYF | TGTGCCAGCAGTGAATTTGGGGGAAGCGACCCAGATACGCAGTATTTC | TRBJ2-3 | few | TRBV6-1 | . | 16
CASSYSRGPGAYEQYF | TGTGCCAGCAGTTACTCGAGGGGTCCCGGGGCCTACGAGCAGTATTTC | TRBJ2-6 | . | TRBV6-5 | . | 16
CASSDPPQGEQFF | TGTGCCAGCAGTGACCCCCCCCAGGGTGAGCAGTTCTTC | TRBJ2-1 | . | TRBV6-1 | . | 13
CASSLVGRNNEQFF | TGTGCCAGCAGTTTAGTCGGGCGTAACAATGAGCAGTTCTTC | TRBJ2-1 | . | TRBV12-3/TRBV12-4 | . | 14
CASSEGLAGGGQETQFF | TGTGCCAGCAGTGAGGGACTAGCGGGAGGGGGGCAAGAGACCCAGTTCTTC | TRBJ2-1 | medium-sized | TRBV6-1 | TRBD2 | 17
CASSTQRTRKGQYF | TGTGCCAGCAGCACGCAAAGGACACGGAAAGGACAGTACTTC | TRBJ2-7 | . | TRBV11-2 | . | 14
CASSVGTAEQFF | TGTGCCAGCAGTGTAGGGACAGCTGAGCAGTTCTTC | TRBJ2-1 | . | TRBV6-1 | TRBD1 | 12
CASSQDAGTTDTQYF | TGCGCCAGCAGCCAAGACGCAGGGACCACAGATACGCAGTATTTT | TRBJ2-3 | . | TRBV4-1 | . | 15
CASSSGETAFF | TGTGCCAGCAGCTCTGGGGAAACGGCGTTCTTC | TRBJ2-1 | . | TRBV7-6 | . | 11
CASSVVVSGNTEAFF | TGTGCCAGCAGTGTCGTTGTTTCCGGGAACACTGAAGCTTTCTTT | TRBJ1-1 | . | TRBV6-1 | . | 15
CASSFLRGRLAGENEQYF | TGTGCCAGCAGTTTTCTCAGGGGGCGACTAGCGGGAGAGAATGAGCAGTACTTC | TRBJ2-4 | once | TRBV12-3/TRBV12-4 | TRBD2 | 18
CASSVPSMGTDTQYF | TGTGCCAGCAGTGTACCATCGATGGGCACAGATACGCAGTATTTT | TRBJ2-3 | medium-sized | TRBV28 | . | 15
CASSAAGGANDTQYF | TGTGCCAGCAGTGCGGCGGGGGGAGCCAACGATACGCAGTATTTC | TRBJ2-3 | . | TRBV6-1 | TRBD2 | 15
CASRGREGNEQFF | TGTGCCAGTCGGGGGCGGGAGGGCAATGAGCAGTTCTTC | TRBJ2-1 | . | TRBV6-1 | TRBD2 | 13
CASRDRPGGDSSYEQYF | TGTGCCAGCAGGGACCGCCCGGGCGGGGACAGCTCCTACGAGCAGTACTTC | TRBJ2-7 | . | TRBV6-1 | . | 17
CASRPGLGTYEQYF | TGTGCCAGCAGACCGGGACTAGGGACCTACGAGCAGTACTTC | TRBJ2-7 | once | TRBV6-1 | TRBD2 | 14
CSARDSGTGGGEQYF | TGCAGTGCTAGAGATAGTGGGACAGGTGGTGGCGAGCAGTACTTC | TRBJ2-7 | . | TRBV20-1 | TRBD1 | 15
CASSPLAERTDTQYF | TGTGCCAGCTCCCCACTAGCGGAACGCACAGATACGCAGTATTTT | TRBJ2-3 | . | TRBV6-1 | TRBD2 | 15
CASREFWGSDTDTQYF | TGTGCCAGCAGGGAGTTTTGGGGCAGCGACACAGATACGCAGTATTTT | TRBJ2-3 | . | TRBV6-1 | . | 16
CASSLMGYGTDTQYF | TGTGCCAGCAGTTTAATGGGGTATGGCACAGATACGCAGTATTTT | TRBJ2-3 | . | TRBV27 | . | 15
CARGPGANNMQYF | TGTGCCAGGGGGCCGGGAGCCAACAACATGCAGTATTTC | TRBJ2-4 | . | TRBV6-1 | . | 13
CASSGFGGRDKETQYF | TGTGCCAGCAGTGGATTTGGGGGCCGCGACAAAGAGACGCAGTACTTC | TRBJ2-7 | . | TRBV6-1 | . | 16
CASSRLGDFNEQFF | TGTGCCAGCAGTCGACTAGGGGATTTTAATGAGCAGTTCTTC | TRBJ2-1 | large | TRBV6-1 | . | 14
CASAFRGLAGARNNNEQFF | TGTGCCAGCGCGTTTCGGGGACTAGCGGGAGCACGTAACAACAATGAGCAGTTCTTC | TRBJ2-1 | . | TRBV6-1 | TRBD2 | 19
CASSEFLTGELFF | TGTGCCAGCAGTGAATTTCTGACCGGGGAGCTGTTTTTT | TRBJ2-2 | . | TRBV6-1 | . | 13
CASSFAASSSATEAFF | TGTGCCAGCAGCTTCGCCGCAAGTTCCTCGGCCACTGAAGCTTTCTTT | TRBJ1-1 | . | TRBV7-2 | . | 16
CASSDLGAGELFF | TGTGCCAGCAGTGACTTGGGTGCCGGGGAGCTGTTTTTT | TRBJ2-2 | . | TRBV25-1 | . | 13
CASSELGGSSKNMQYF | TGTGCCAGCAGCGAATTGGGGGGAAGCTCCAAAAATATGCAGTACTTC | TRBJ2-4 | once | TRBV6-1 | . | 16
CASSRDLASYNEQFF | TGTGCCAGCAGTCGAGACTTGGCCAGCTACAATGAGCAGTTCTTC | TRBJ2-1 | once | TRBV6-1 | . | 15
CASLPPGCANTKEQFF | TGTGCCAGCCTTCCCCCGGGTTGCGCAAACACCAAGGAGCAGTTTTTC | TRBJ2-1 | . | TRBV12-3/TRBV12-4 | . | 16
CASSSSGSIYEQYF | TGTGCCAGCAGCTCTAGCGGGAGTATCTACGAGCAGTACTTC | TRBJ2-7 | medium-sized | TRBV7-2 | TRBD2 | 14
CASSRGQRNSPLHF | TGTGCCAGCAGCCGCGGACAGCGTAATTCACCCCTCCACTTT | TRBJ1-6 | few | TRBV6-1 | . | 14
CASSELGGCAKDTQYF | TGTGCCAGCAGTGAATTGGGGGGGTGCGCCAAAGATACGCAGTACTTC | TRBJ2-4 | few | TRBV6-1 | TRBD2 | 16
CANSRAKAYNEQFF | TGTGCCAACTCAAGGGCTAAGGCCTACAATGAGCAGTTCTTC | TRBJ2-1 | once | TRBV6-1 | . | 14
CASIAGSGDRDKETQYF | TGTGCCAGCATCGCGGGTAGCGGGGACCGCGACAAAGAGACGCAGTACTTC | TRBJ2-5 | . | TRBV6-1 | TRBD2 | 17
CASSELAGGPETQYF | TGTGCCAGCAGTGAACTAGCGGGAGGGCCAGAGACCCAGTACTTC | TRBJ2-5 | . | TRBV6-1 | TRBD2 | 15
CASSFSSSTYNEQFF | TGTGCCAGCAGCTTTTCCTCGTCCACGTACAATGAGCAGTTCTTC | TRBJ2-1 | . | TRBV11-2 | . | 15
CATHGNTGELFF | TGTGCCACGCACGGGAACACCGGGGAGCTGTTTTTT | TRBJ2-2 | . | TRBV6-1 | . | 12
CASSLRGQGGADTQYF | TGTGCCAGCAGCTTAAGGGGACAGGGTGGCGCAGATACGCAGTATTTT | TRBJ2-3 | . | TRBV5-4 | TRBD1 | 16
CASSEQPVLFGEQFF | TGTGCCAGCAGTGAACAACCGGTACTATTTGGGGAGCAGTTCTTC | TRBJ2-1 | medium-sized | TRBV6-1 | . | 15
CASSDGLAGTYNEQYF | TGTGCCAGCAGTGATGGTCTAGCGGGAACCTACAATGAGCAGTACTTC | TRBJ2-4 | . | TRBV6-1 | TRBD2 | 16
CASTRTGFFEKLFF | TGTGCCAGCACCCGGACAGGGTTTTTCGAAAAACTGTTTTTT | TRBJ1-4 | medium-sized | TRBV6-1 | TRBD1 | 14
CATSVTTSRDRGYNEQFF | TGTGCCACCAGTGTCACGACTAGCCGGGACAGGGGATACAATGAGCAGTTCTTC | TRBJ2-1 | many | TRBV24-1 | TRBD1 | 18
CASSPSSGRAYEQYF | TGTGCCAGCAGCCCATCTAGCGGGAGGGCCTACGAGCAGTACTTC | TRBJ2-7 | . | TRBV7-2 | TRBD2 | 15
CSVEGHPDTEQFF | TGCAGCGTTGAGGGACATCCAGACACTGAGCAGTTCTTC | TRBJ2-1 | few | TRBV29-1 | . | 13
CASSSPQGSGTGKGEQFF | TGTGCCAGCAGTTCGCCCCAAGGTTCAGGGACAGGGAAAGGTGAGCAGTTCTTC | TRBJ2-1 | . | TRBV6-5 | TRBD1 | 18
CASSLEDWRGTQYF | TGTGCCAGCAGCTTAGAGGATTGGCGGGGGACCCAGTACTTC | TRBJ2-5 | few | TRBV7-2 | . | 14